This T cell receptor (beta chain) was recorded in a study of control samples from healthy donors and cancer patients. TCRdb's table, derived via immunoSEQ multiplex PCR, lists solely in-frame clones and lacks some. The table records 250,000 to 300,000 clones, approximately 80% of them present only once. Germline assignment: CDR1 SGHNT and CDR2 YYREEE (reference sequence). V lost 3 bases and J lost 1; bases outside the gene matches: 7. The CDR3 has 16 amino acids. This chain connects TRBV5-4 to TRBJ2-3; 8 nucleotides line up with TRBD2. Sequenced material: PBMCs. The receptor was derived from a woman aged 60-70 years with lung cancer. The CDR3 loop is CASSSSGGRGTDTQYF. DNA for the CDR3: TGTGCCAGCAGCTCCTCGGGGGGGCGAGGCACAGATACGCAGTATTTT.